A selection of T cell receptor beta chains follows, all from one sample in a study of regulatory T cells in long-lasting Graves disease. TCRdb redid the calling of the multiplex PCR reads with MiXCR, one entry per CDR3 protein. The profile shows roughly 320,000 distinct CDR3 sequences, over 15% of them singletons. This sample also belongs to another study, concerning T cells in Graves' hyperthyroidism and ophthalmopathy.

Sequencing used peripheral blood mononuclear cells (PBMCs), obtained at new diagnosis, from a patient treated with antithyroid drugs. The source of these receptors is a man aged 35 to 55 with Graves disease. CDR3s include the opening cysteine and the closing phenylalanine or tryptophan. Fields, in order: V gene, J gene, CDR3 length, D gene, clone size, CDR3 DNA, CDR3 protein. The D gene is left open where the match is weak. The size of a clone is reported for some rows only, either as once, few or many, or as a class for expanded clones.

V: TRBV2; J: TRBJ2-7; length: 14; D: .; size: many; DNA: TGTGCCAGCAGTGCCCGGCAGGCCTTCTACGAGCAGTACTTC; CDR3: CASSARQAFYEQYF
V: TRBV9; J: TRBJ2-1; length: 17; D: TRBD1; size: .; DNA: TGTGCCAGCAGCGTAGACTCCGGGACAGCGACCTACAATGAGCAGTCCTTC; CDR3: CASSVDSGTATYNEQSF
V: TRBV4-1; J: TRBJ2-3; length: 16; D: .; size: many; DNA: TGCGCCAGCAGCTTAACAGAAGGACAGAGGGGGAATACGCAGTATTTT; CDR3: CASSLTEGQRGNTQYF
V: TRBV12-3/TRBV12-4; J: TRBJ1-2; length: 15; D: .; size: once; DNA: TGTGCCAGCAGACCTGGACGGGGAAGTTACTATGGCTACACCTTC; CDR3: CASRPGRGSYYGYTF
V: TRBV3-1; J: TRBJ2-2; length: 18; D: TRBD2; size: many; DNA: TGTGCCAGCAGCCAATGGACTAGCGGGGGGGACAACACCGGGGAGCTGTTTTTT; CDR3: CASSQWTSGGDNTGELFF
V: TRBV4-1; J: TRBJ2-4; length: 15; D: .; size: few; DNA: TGCGCCAGCAGCCAAGAAGGGCAGGCCGGAAACATTCAGTACTTC; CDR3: CASSQEGQAGNIQYF
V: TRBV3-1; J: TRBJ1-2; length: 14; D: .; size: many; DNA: TGTGCCAGCAGCCCTTCGCGGTCTAACTATGGCTACACCTTC; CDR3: CASSPSRSNYGYTF
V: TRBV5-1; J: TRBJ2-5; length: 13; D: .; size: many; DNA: TGTGCCAGCAGCTTAGGGGTAGGGGAGACCCAGTACTTC; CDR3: CASSLGVGETQYF
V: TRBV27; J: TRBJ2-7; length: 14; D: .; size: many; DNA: TGTGCCAGCAGTTTGACAGGAGTTACCTACGAGCAGTACTTC; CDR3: CASSLTGVTYEQYF
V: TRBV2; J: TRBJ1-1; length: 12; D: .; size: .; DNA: TGCGCCAGCCAGGACCTCGCCACTGAAGCTTTCTTT; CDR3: CASQDLATEAFF
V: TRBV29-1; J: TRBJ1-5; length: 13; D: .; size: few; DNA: TGCAGCGTTGGGGGGGTACGGGATCAGCCCCAGCATTTT; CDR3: CSVGGVRDQPQHF
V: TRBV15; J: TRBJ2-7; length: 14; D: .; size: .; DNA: TGTGCCACCAGCAGCCTAAGAAACAGGGACGAGCAGTACTTC; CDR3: CATSSLRNRDEQYF
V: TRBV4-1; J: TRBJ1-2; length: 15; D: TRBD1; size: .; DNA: TGCGCCAGCAGCCCACGGGGACAGGGGCTGGGGGGCTACACCTTC; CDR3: CASSPRGQGLGGYTF
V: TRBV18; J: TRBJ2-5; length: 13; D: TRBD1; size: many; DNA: TGTGCCAGCTCATCGACAGGGGAAGAGACCCAGTACTTC; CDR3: CASSSTGEETQYF
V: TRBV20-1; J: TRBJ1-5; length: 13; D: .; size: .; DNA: TGCAGTGCTAGAGAGGTTTTGGATCAGCCCCAGCATTTT; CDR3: CSAREVLDQPQHF
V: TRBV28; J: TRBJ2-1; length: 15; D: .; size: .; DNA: TGTGCCAGCAGTCCCCGTGGAGCGGGACAAAATGAGCAGTTCTTC; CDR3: CASSPRGAGQNEQFF
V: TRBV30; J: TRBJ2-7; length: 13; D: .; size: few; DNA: TGTGCCTGGAGTGACGACAGCTCCTACGAGCAGTACTTC; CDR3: CAWSDDSSYEQYF
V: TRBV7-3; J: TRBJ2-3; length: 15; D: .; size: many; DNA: TGTGCCAGCAGCATCGGGGGCGGGGGACAAGATACGCAGTATTTT; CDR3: CASSIGGGGQDTQYF
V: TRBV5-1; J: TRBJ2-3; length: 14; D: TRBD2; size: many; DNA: TGCGCCACTAGCCCGGGACTAGTCACAGATACGCAGTATTTT; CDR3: CATSPGLVTDTQYF
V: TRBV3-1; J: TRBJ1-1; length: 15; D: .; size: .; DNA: TGTGCCAGCAGCCAAGATTTTGAGGGCGGGACTGAAGCTTTCTTT; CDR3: CASSQDFEGGTEAFF
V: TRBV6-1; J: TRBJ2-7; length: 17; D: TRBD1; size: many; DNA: TGTGCCAGCAGTGAATATCCCCTTCGACAGGGGATGGGCGAGCAGTACTTC; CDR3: CASSEYPLRQGMGEQYF
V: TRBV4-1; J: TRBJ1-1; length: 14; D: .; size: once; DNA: TGCGCCAGCAGCCAACATAGCAAGAACACTGAAGCTTTCTTT; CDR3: CASSQHSKNTEAFF
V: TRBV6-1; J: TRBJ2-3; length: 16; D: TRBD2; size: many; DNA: TGTGCCAGCAGTGTAGCTAGCGGGGGCCGCACAGATACGCAGTATTTT; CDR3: CASSVASGGRTDTQYF
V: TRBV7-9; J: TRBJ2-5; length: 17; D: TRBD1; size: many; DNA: TGTGCCAGCAGCTGGACCGGGACAGTCAAGTCCAAGGCGACCCAGTACTTC; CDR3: CASSWTGTVKSKATQYF